This T cell receptor beta chain emerged from a study of cytotoxic CD8 clonotypes in ibrutinib-treated CLL (dated by TCRdb to the early 2020s). About the study as a whole: The cohort included roughly 15 treatment-naive and eleven to twelve relapsed/refractory patients; some 18 were IGHV unmutated. Every sample from remission and from progressive disease was obtained while the patients were still on ibrutinib. Cryopreserved peripheral blood mononuclear cells were collected at three points: before therapy, at response, and at either sustained remission or disease progression. Partial responses were observed in about 25 patients and complete responses in 2; after a median follow-up of 68 months, remission was maintained in around 14 patients and progression was observed in approximately twelve. The response samples were drawn at a median of roughly twelve months into treatment, with a range of about 6 to 36 months. Of the 85 to 90 participants in the trial, 26 had longitudinal samples available. On average, each sample yielded 255,043 productive templates and about 100,000 productive rearrangements. Results and caveats for the whole study, not just this receptor: At baseline, clonality was higher than in age-matched healthy donors and showed a strong correlation with circulating CD8+ T-cell counts. Public clonotypes were rare and either contracted or stayed stable during treatment, and the rise in clonality at ibrutinib response reflected the expansion of private clonotypes. Clonality rose at ibrutinib response, remained stable during sustained remission, and dropped back toward baseline at progression. Sustained-remission and progressing patients did not have matched sampling times, and lymph node repertoires were not examined.

The sample's time point label, in plain terms: roughly 2 years on ibrutinib. For TCR beta library preparation, approximately 1.8 micrograms of genomic DNA was extracted from cryopreserved PBMCs. Longitudinal blood samples from CLL patients on ibrutinib monotherapy were analyzed using high-throughput TCR beta sequencing. The patients took part in an open-label, single-center phase 2 trial of ibrutinib monotherapy. The goal of deep resolution MiSeq sequencing was a depth between 1 in 1 million and 1 in 200,000 T cells, and coverage averaged 10x per clonotype. TCR beta libraries were generated with the immunoSEQ hsTCRB Kit. As for how the authors treated the data: The data were analyzed with ImmunoSEQ Analyzer and ImmunoSEQ Data Assistant, and V, D and J gene assignments followed IMGT definitions. Clonality, with values ranging from 0 to 1, was calculated as one minus the normalized Shannon entropy of productive rearrangement frequencies. Public clonotype analysis was restricted to overrepresented clonotypes comprising at least 0.05% of each patient's repertoire. More than ten repertoires from age-matched healthy donors, obtained from immuneACCESS, served as clonality controls. The immuneACCESS repertoire file appears here via TCRdb, limited to in-frame rearrangements. These files lack a portion of the clones; in checked studies, under half of the deficit traces to unresolved V genes, and the cause of the others is not known. The V and J calls and clone size are taken from that table; D and trimming were inferred from the DNA. Present in this sample are 200,000 to 250,000 clones, about three quarters of which were seen just once. The ten largest clones add up to over 15% of the sample.

A note on this clone: Its antigen has not been determined. There are no base qualities to consult, and no much larger clone falls within one base.

The CDR3 spans 13 residues, from the cysteine through the phenylalanine. Only CDR3 DNA remains: 39 bases, in frame from the first base. Via the germline V gene, CDR1 is MGHDK and CDR2 SYGVNS. The trim is 10 bases for V and 5 bases for J, with a gap of 17 bases between the germline ends. Rearrangement joined TRBV25-1 to TRBJ2-5; no D gene call is confident. This specimen consisted of PBMCs, obtained after 24 months of ibrutinib treatment. The sequence was obtained from a human donor with chronic lymphocytic leukemia. The CDR3 reads CATARYPGETQYF. In nucleotides, the sequence is TGTGCCACAGCCCGATATCCTGGGGAGACCCAGTACTTC.